This T cell receptor beta chain was sequenced for a study of blood T cell repertoires in COVID-19. The ends were cut back, 6 bases at V and 8 bases at J, with 10 bases in the middle. This CDR3 spans 12 amino acids. CDR1 is LNHDA, CDR2 SQIVND, per germline (reference sequence). The method was immunoSEQ multiplex PCR; TCRdb's version includes in-frame clones alone and lacks a portion of them. The sample comprises approximately 200,000 clones, roughly 90% of which are singletons, and 2% to 2.5% rests with the top ten. The sample holds one count of this clone. The chain carries TRBV19 and TRBJ1-4; no definite D call. The TCR sequence derives from a young woman who had recovered from COVID-19. The sequencing input was PBMCs or T cells enriched from blood (not recorded which). CDR3 DNA: TGTGCCAGTAGCGGGGAATGGGAAAAACTGTTTTTT. Residues: CASSGEWEKLFF.